These 7 T cell receptor beta chains originate from one sample sequenced in a study of shared clonotypes between healthy human individuals. Measured with immunoSEQ multiplex PCR; TCRdb has only the in-frame clones, and not every one. The table has a few million clones, roughly 92% seen once. Material for sequencing was naive CD4+ T cells sorted from blood. Regarding subset: CD45RA+ positively selected. Source of these receptors: a man aged 18 to 35 in good health.

This clone was seen a handful of times. The chain carries TRBV29-1 and TRBJ1-2, with a weak D call TRBD1 (5 bases). The CDR3 is 10 amino acids. Looked up from germline, CDR1 is SQVTM and CDR2 is ANQGSEA. V was shortened by 7 bases and J by 8 bases, with 11 bases between the two germline ends. The CDR3 region is CSADEGGYTF. DNA of the CDR3: TGCAGCGCCGATGAGGGGGGCTACACCTTC.

The CDR3 sequence is CASSIHTSGGLTDTQYF. The DNA of the CDR3 is TGTGCCAGCAGTATCCACACTAGCGGGGGTCTCACAGATACGCAGTATTTT. The chain is built from TRBV2 and TRBJ2-3; 11 nucleotides line up with TRBD2. The V and J ends lost 5 bases and 2 bases, in that order; junction bases with no gene match: 9. Germline V gene data show CDR1 as SNHLY and CDR2 as FYNNEI. CDR3 length equals 17 residues.

As to this clone: Other DNA sequences in this sample translate to the same CDR3. The rearrangement uses TRBV10-3 and TRBJ2-7; no clear D gene. V shed 3 bases and J shed 2 bases, with 8 bases lying between them. The germline V gene has CDR1 ENHRY and CDR2 SYGVKD. The CDR3 length is 13 residues. CDR3 bases: TGTGCCATCAGTGAAGGGTTGCCCTACGAGCAGTACTTC. This translates into CAISEGLPYEQYF.

Details on this clone: Compared with germline, one end of the junction differs, possibly owing to a read error. The chain couples TRBV2 to TRBJ1-5; D may be TRBD1 (6 bases). Looked up from germline, CDR1 is SNHLY and CDR2 is FYNNEI. CDR3 length: 14 amino acids. Here the CDR3 DNA reads TGTGCCAGCTCCAGGAGTACAGGGTTTCAGCCCCAACATTTT. This translates into CASSRSTGFQPQHF.

CDR3 bases: TGCGCCAGCAGCTTGGATGGGACAGGGATGGAGACCCAGTACTTC. Protein: CASSLDGTGMETQYF. The chain is built from TRBV5-1 and TRBJ2-5; 9 bases map to TRBD1. J was trimmed by 5 bases and V by 0 bases; bases with no gene match: 5. CDR1 SGHRS and CDR2 YFSETQ come from the germline V gene. This CDR3 is 15 amino acids long.

This chain links TRBV7-9 with TRBJ2-5; D is tentatively TRBD1 or TRBD2 (5 bases each). Looked up from germline, CDR1 is SEHNR and CDR2 is FQNEAQ (reference sequence). The CDR3 is 14 residues long. The V gene lost 2 bases and the J gene lost 5 bases, with 12 bases spanning the gap. The CDR3 DNA sequence: TGTGCCAGCAGCTTATATGAGGGGCCGGAGACCCAGTACTTC. It specifies CASSLYEGPETQYF.

The V gene is TRBV6-6, the J gene TRBJ1-1; no reliable D call. Trimming left V 0 bases short and J 6 bases short, with 11 bases between. CDR1 is MNHNY and CDR2 is SVGAGI in the germline V gene (reference sequence). The CDR3 runs 14 residues. DNA for the CDR3: TGTGCCAGCAGTTACTCCCGGCTTGGGGCTGAAGCTTTCTTT. Its protein is CASSYSRLGAEAFF.